This T cell receptor (beta chain) was retrieved from a study of T cells in Graves' hyperthyroidism and ophthalmopathy. Amplification of TCR beta CDR3 regions used RNA as the template. The HTBI primer set was used in a first-round RT-PCR of the TCR CDR3. Via MiXCR, TCRdb re-called the multiplex PCR reads, giving one row per CDR3 protein. The sample gives around 600,000 distinct CDR3 sequences, more than 15% of which show up once; roughly 3.3% is in the top ten. The CDR3 covers 13 residues. After removal of 5 bases from V and 7 bases from J, the junction contained 2 bases not matched to a gene. Germline CDR1 and CDR2: DFQATT and SNEGSKA (reference sequence). Overall study results and limits: Most thyroid clonotypes that were expanded above 0.001 also turned up in blood.

Turning to this clonotype: Its matching antigen is unknown.

The TCR comes from a woman aged 40 to 50 with Graves' ophthalmopathy. Material: blood. This chain connects TRBV20-1 to TRBJ1-6, with 10 bases aligning to TRBD1. In DNA, the CDR3 is TGCAGTGCTCGGACAGGGGGGAATTCACCCCTCCACTTT. This sequence encodes CSARTGGNSPLHF.